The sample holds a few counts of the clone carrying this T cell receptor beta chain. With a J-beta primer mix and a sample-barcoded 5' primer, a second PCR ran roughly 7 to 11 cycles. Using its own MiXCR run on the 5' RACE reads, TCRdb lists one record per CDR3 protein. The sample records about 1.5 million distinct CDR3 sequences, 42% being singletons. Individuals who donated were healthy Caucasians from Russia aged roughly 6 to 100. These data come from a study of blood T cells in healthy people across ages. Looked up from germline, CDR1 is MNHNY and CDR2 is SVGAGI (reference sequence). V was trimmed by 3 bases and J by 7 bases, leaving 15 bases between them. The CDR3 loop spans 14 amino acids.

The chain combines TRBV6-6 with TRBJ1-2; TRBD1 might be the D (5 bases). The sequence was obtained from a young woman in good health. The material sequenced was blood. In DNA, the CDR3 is TGTGCCAGCAGTTATCCGGGGGGAGGGGTTGGCTACACCTTC. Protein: CASSYPGGGVGYTF.